This T cell receptor beta chain was sequenced during a study of shared clonotypes between healthy human individuals. Between the trimmed V and J ends, which lost 0 bases and 0 bases, there was a span of 7 bases. This CDR3 comprises 14 residues. In germline, CDR1 is SGDLS, CDR2 YYNGEE. Method: immunoSEQ multiplex PCR; TCRdb's copy keeps in-frame clones and lacks some. The repertoire holds a few hundred thousand clones, with around three quarters as singletons. This clone has a handful of counts. This CDR3 is also generated by other DNA sequences in the sample. Source material: PBMCs. The TCR comes from a woman between 40 and 50 years old in good health. Some clones in this sample may be carry-over from other donors' samples. The V gene is TRBV9, the J gene TRBJ2-7; D possibly corresponds to TRBD2 (5 bases). CDR3 in DNA: TGTGCCAGCAGCGTAGATGGGAGCTCCTACGAGCAGTACTTC. Its translation is CASSVDGSSYEQYF.